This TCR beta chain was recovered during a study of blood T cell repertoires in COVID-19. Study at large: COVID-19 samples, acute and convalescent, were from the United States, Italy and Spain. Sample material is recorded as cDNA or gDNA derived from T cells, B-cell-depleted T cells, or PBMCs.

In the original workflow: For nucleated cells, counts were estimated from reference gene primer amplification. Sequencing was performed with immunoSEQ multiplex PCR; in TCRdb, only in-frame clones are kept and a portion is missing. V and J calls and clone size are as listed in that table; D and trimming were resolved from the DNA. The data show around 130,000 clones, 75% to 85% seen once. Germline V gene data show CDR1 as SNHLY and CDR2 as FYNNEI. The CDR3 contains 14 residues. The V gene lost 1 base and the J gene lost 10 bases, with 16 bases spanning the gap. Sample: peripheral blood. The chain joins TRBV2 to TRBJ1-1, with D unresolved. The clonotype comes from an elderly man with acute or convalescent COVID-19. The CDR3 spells CASSEGGRIGGAFF. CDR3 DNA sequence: TGTGCCAGCAGTGAAGGCGGGAGGATTGGTGGAGCTTTCTTT. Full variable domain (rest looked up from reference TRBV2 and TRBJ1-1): EPEVTQTPSHQVTQMGQEVILRCVPISNHLYFYWYRQILGQKVEFLVSFYNNEISEKSEIFDDQFSVERPDGSNFTLKIRSTKLEDSAMYFCASSEGGRIGGAFFGQGTRLTVV.